This is a list of T cell receptor beta chains from one sample in a study of lymphopenia after photon versus proton radiotherapy. Using immunoSEQ multiplex PCR, the repertoire was profiled, and TCRdb retains in-frame clones only, with some absent. The sample lists approximately 150,000 clones; more than 85% were seen once. The sample was peripheral blood, taken from a patient treated with photon-based radiotherapy. The source is a man aged 45-65 years with gastric cancer. Both conserved end residues are part of each CDR3. The D gene is left open where the match is weak. Clone size, where shown, is once, few, many, or a class for clones that have expanded.

>TRBJ2-7|TRBD2|TRBV5-4|once
CASSQLAGLSYEQYF
TGTGCCAGCAGCCAACTAGCGGGACTATCCTACGAGCAGTACTTC
>TRBJ2-2|.|TRBV7-2|.
CASSSRAGSAGELFF
TGTGCCAGCAGCTCCCGGGCAGGCTCGGCCGGGGAGCTGTTTTTT
>TRBJ1-2|.|TRBV4-1|few
CASSQLARNYGYTF
TGCGCCAGCAGCCAATTGGCGCGCAACTATGGCTACACCTTC
>TRBJ1-2|.|TRBV19|.
CASSIDRGPDNYGYTF
TGTGCCAGTAGTATTGATCGGGGACCCGATAACTATGGCTACACCTTC
>TRBJ2-1|.|TRBV5-5|.
CASSRGLPEQFF
TGTGCCAGCAGTAGGGGACTTCCTGAGCAGTTCTTC
>TRBJ2-5|TRBD1|TRBV10-3|.
CAISENDRGALETQYF
TGTGCCATCAGTGAAAACGACAGGGGGGCCTTAGAGACCCAGTACTTC
>TRBJ2-7|TRBD2|TRBV7-2|.
CASSSPSSGRLGSEQYF
TGTGCCAGCAGCTCCCCCTCTAGCGGGAGGTTAGGGAGCGAGCAGTACTTC
>TRBJ2-3|.|TRBV30|.
CAWSLLTDTQYF
TGTGCCTGGAGTCTTCTCACAGATACGCAGTATTTT
>TRBJ1-2|TRBD1|TRBV7-2|.
CASSLARVAGQGNGGYTF
TGTGCCAGCAGCTTAGCCAGGGTTGCGGGACAGGGGAATGGTGGCTACACCTTC
>TRBJ2-3|TRBD1|TRBV27|.
CASSRGSGRGREDTQYF
TGTGCCAGCAGTAGGGGGTCCGGCAGGGGGCGGGAAGATACGCAGTATTTT
>TRBJ2-5|.|TRBV5-1|.
CASSLTGGTQETQYF
TGCGCCAGCAGCTTAACGGGGGGCACACAAGAGACCCAGTACTTC
>TRBJ2-4|.|TRBV30|.
CAWGAELAKNIQYF
TGTGCCTGGGGTGCAGAGCTAGCCAAAAACATTCAGTACTTC
>TRBJ1-2|.|TRBV11-2|.
CASSPSGGKGYGYTF
TGTGCCAGCAGCCCCTCGGGGGGGAAGGGCTATGGCTACACCTTC
>TRBJ1-2|.|TRBV6-5|.
CASSYSRGSYGYTF
TGTGCCAGCAGTTACTCGAGAGGCTCCTATGGCTACACCTTC
>TRBJ1-4|TRBD1|TRBV19|.
CASSRDRGNEKLFF
TGTGCCAGTAGCAGGGACAGGGGTAATGAAAAACTGTTTTTT
>TRBJ2-7|.|TRBV7-6|.
CASSLGPDYEQYF
TGTGCCAGCAGCTTGGGACCGGACTACGAGCAGTACTTC
>TRBJ1-2|.|TRBV29-1|few
CSVASLGGYTF
TGCAGCGTTGCTTCACTAGGTGGCTACACCTTC
>TRBJ2-3|TRBD1|TRBV5-6|.
CASSLKGTGEYTQYF
TGTGCCAGCAGTCTGAAGGGGACAGGGGAGTATACGCAGTATTTT
>TRBJ2-7|TRBD1|TRBV6-6|.
CASSYSAGQGAWEQYF
TGTGCCAGCAGTTACTCCGCGGGACAGGGAGCCTGGGAGCAGTACTTC
>TRBJ2-2|.|TRBV11-3|.
CASSPTRGNTGELFF
TGTGCCAGCAGCCCAACCAGGGGGAACACCGGGGAGCTGTTTTTT
>TRBJ2-1|.|TRBV18|once
CASSRGVDNEQFF
TGTGCCAGCTCACGGGGGGTGGACAATGAGCAGTTCTTC
>TRBJ2-7|TRBD2|TRBV4-2|.
CASSQGTSELNEQYF
TGTGCCAGCAGCCAAGGGACTAGCGAGCTTAACGAGCAGTACTTC
>TRBJ2-2|TRBD2|TRBV7-9|.
CASSLGLAGVWTGELFF
TGTGCCAGCAGCCTGGGACTAGCGGGAGTTTGGACCGGGGAGCTGTTTTTT
>TRBJ2-5|TRBD1|TRBV7-9|.
CASSPLRTGPETQYF
TGTGCCAGCAGCCCCCTCCGGACAGGCCCGGAGACCCAGTACTTC
>TRBJ1-5|.|TRBV10-1|.
CARAGGSYSNQPQHF
TGCGCCAGAGCTGGCGGTAGCTATAGCAATCAGCCCCAGCATTTT
>TRBJ1-1|TRBD1|TRBV5-1|once
CASSFVDRPAEAFF
TGCGCCAGCAGCTTTGTGGACAGGCCGGCTGAAGCTTTCTTT
>TRBJ2-1|TRBD1|TRBV11-3|.
CASSPRTGDNEQFF
TGTGCCAGCAGTCCTCGGACAGGGGACAATGAGCAGTTCTTC
>TRBJ2-5|TRBD1|TRBV7-3|.
CASSLGTAQETQYF
TGTGCCAGCAGCCTGGGGACAGCCCAAGAGACCCAGTACTTC
>TRBJ1-4|.|TRBV27|.
CASSLNYPNEKLFF
TGTGCCAGCAGTTTGAACTATCCTAATGAAAAACTGTTTTTT
>TRBJ1-2|.|TRBV19|.
CASSPTGPTNYGYTF
TGTGCCAGTAGTCCCACGGGACCGACTAACTATGGCTACACCTTC
>TRBJ2-3|TRBD1|TRBV15|.
CATSREAGGSDTQYF
TGTGCCACCAGCAGAGAGGCAGGGGGCAGCGATACGCAGTATTTT
>TRBJ2-3|TRBD2|TRBV19|.
CASSRLAETDTQYF
TGTGCCAGTAGCAGACTAGCGGAGACAGATACGCAGTATTTT
>TRBJ2-7|.|TRBV2|.
CASSPAYEQYF
TGTGCCAGCTCTCCCGCCTACGAGCAGTACTTC
>TRBJ2-7|TRBD1|TRBV15|.
CATSRGQGSPNYEQYF
TGTGCCACCAGCAGAGGACAGGGTTCTCCGAACTACGAGCAGTACTTC
>TRBJ1-1|.|TRBV20-1|.
CSARQDSEAFF
TGCAGTGCTAGGCAAGACTCTGAAGCTTTCTTT
>TRBJ1-1|.|TRBV30|few
CAWNHLRNTEAFF
TGTGCCTGGAACCATCTACGGAACACTGAAGCTTTCTTT
>TRBJ1-2|.|TRBV7-9|.
CASSLTDYGYTF
TGTGCCAGCAGCTTGACAGACTATGGCTACACCTTC
>TRBJ2-1|.|TRBV30|.
CAWSRPSGEQFF
TGTGCCTGGAGTCGTCCATCCGGTGAGCAGTTCTTC
>TRBJ1-3|.|TRBV18|.
CASSPAGSGNTIYF
TGTGCCAGCTCTCCCGCTGGCTCTGGAAACACCATATATTTT
>TRBJ2-7|.|TRBV7-6|.
CASSLATAYEQYF
TGTGCCAGCAGCTTAGCGACCGCCTACGAGCAGTACTTC
>TRBJ2-5|.|TRBV19|.
CASSSGQYF
TGTGCCAGTAGTAGCGGCCAGTACTTC
>TRBJ2-7|TRBD1|TRBV5-4|.
CASSAWTGGAYEQYF
TGTGCCAGCAGCGCCTGGACAGGGGGCGCCTACGAGCAGTACTTC
>TRBJ1-1|.|TRBV7-9|.
CASSLGGTGNTEAFF
TGTGCCAGCAGCTTAGGGGGCACAGGGAACACTGAAGCTTTCTTT
>TRBJ1-4|.|TRBV6-1|.
CASSERGAADEKLFF
TGTGCCAGCAGTGAACGCGGGGCGGCTGATGAAAAACTGTTTTTT
>TRBJ1-1|.|TRBV27|.
CASSSLGRSNTEAFF
TGTGCCAGCAGTTCCCTCGGCAGATCGAACACTGAAGCTTTCTTT
>TRBJ2-2|TRBD2|TRBV25-1|.
CASRTSGTGDTGELFF
TGTGCCAGCAGGACTAGCGGGACCGGGGACACCGGGGAGCTGTTTTTT
>TRBJ2-7|TRBD2|TRBV7-9|.
CASSLGSGRTYEQYF
TGTGCCAGCAGCTTAGGTAGCGGGAGGACCTACGAGCAGTACTTC
>TRBJ2-2|.|TRBV6-6|.
CASRSGNTGELFF
TGTGCCAGCCGCTCTGGGAACACCGGGGAGCTGTTTTTT
>TRBJ2-3|.|TRBV19|.
CASSPSPSPDTQYF
TGTGCCAGTAGCCCTTCCCCCTCCCCGGATACGCAGTATTTT
>TRBJ2-3|TRBD2|TRBV30|.
CAWSVGLAASTDTQYF
TGTGCCTGGAGTGTAGGCCTAGCGGCGAGCACAGATACGCAGTATTTT
>TRBJ2-3|TRBD2|TRBV6-1|.
CASSEERLAGFTDTQYF
TGTGCCAGCAGTGAAGAACGACTAGCGGGATTCACAGATACGCAGTATTTT
>TRBJ2-7|.|TRBV7-9|once
CASSNVGGYEQYF
TGTGCCAGCAGCAACGTGGGGGGCTACGAGCAGTACTTC
>TRBJ2-1|TRBD2|TRBV7-9|.
CASSKTSGRDEQFF
TGTGCCAGCAGCAAGACTAGCGGGAGGGATGAGCAGTTCTTC
>TRBJ2-1|TRBD2|TRBV5-8|.
CASSLGLAGYNEQFF
TGTGCCAGCAGCCTGGGACTAGCGGGTTACAATGAGCAGTTCTTC